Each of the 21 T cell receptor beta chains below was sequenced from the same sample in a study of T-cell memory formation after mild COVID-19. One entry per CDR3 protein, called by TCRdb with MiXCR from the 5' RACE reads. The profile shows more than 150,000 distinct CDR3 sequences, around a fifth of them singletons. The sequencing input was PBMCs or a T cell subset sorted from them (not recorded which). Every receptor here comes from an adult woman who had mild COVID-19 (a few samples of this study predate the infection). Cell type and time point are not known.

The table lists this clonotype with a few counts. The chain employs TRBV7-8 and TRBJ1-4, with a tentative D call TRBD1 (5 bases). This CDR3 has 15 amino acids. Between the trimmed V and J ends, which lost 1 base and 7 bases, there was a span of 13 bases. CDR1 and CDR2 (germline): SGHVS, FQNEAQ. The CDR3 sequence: CASSLEGRVREKLFF. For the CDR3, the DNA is TGTGCCAGCAGCTTAGAGGGCAGGGTGCGTGAAAAACTGTTTTTT.

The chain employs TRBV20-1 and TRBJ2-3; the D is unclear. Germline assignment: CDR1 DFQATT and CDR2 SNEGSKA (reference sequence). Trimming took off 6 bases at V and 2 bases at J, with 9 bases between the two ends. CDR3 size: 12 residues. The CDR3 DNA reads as TGCAGTGCGTATGGCCCCACAGATACGCAGTATTTT. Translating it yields CSAYGPTDTQYF.

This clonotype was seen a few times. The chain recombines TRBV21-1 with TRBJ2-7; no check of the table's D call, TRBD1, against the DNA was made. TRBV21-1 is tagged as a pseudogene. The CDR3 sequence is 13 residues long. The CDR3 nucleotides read TGTGCCAGCAGCGCCGACAGTCACTACGAGCAGTACTTC. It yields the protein CASSADSHYEQYF.

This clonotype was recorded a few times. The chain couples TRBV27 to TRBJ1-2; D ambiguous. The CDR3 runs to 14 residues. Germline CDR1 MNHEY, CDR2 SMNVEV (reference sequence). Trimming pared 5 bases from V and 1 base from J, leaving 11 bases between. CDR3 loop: CASSALGVNYGYTF. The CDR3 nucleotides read TGTGCCAGCAGTGCCCTTGGTGTTAACTATGGCTACACCTTC.

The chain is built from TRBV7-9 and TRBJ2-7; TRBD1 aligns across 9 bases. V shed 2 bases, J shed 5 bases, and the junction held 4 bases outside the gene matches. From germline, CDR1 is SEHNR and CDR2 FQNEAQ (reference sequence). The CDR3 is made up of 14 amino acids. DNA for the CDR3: TGTGCCAGCAGCTTAACAGGGGGCTACAACGAGCAGTACTTC. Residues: CASSLTGGYNEQYF.

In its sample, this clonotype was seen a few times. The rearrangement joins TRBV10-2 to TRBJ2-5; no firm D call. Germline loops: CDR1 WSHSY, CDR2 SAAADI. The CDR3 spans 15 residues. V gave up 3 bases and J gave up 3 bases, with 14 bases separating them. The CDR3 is CASSEPHRSKETQYF. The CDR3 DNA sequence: TGCGCCAGCAGTGAACCCCACAGATCGAAAGAGACCCAGTACTTC.

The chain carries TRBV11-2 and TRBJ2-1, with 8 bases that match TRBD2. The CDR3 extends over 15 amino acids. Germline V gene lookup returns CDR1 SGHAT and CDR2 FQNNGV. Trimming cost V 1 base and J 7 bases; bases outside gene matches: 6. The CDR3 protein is CASSLAGGARNEQFF. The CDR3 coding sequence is TGTGCCAGCAGCTTAGCGGGGGGGGCCCGGAATGAGCAGTTCTTC.

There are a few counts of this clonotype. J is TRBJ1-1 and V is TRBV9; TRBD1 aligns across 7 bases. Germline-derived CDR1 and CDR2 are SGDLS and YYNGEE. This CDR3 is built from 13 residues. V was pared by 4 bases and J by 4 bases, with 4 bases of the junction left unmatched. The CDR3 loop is CASSNTGATEAFF. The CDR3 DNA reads TGTGCCAGCAGCAATACAGGGGCCACTGAAGCTTTCTTT.

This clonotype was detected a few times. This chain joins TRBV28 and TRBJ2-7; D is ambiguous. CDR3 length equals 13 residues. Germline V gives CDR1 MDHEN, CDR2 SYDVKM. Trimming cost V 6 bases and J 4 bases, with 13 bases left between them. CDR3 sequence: CASSPSLEYEQYF. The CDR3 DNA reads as TGTGCCAGCAGCCCCTCTCTGGAATACGAGCAGTACTTC.

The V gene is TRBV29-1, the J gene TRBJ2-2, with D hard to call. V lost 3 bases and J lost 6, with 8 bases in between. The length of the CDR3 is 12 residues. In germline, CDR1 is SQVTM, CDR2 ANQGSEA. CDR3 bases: TGCAGCGTTGAGGGTGGGCCCGGGGAGCTGTTTTTT. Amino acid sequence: CSVEGGPGELFF.

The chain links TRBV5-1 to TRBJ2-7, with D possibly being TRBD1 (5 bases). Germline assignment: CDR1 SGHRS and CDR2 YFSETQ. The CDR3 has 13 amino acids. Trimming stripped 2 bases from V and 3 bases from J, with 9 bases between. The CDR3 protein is CASSFQGIYEQYF. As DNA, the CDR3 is TGCGCCAGCAGCTTCCAGGGTATCTACGAGCAGTACTTC.

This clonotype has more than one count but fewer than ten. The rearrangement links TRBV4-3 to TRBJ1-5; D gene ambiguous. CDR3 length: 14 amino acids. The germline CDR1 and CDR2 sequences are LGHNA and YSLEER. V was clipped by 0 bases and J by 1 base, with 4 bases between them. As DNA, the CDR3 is TGCGCCAGCAGCCAAGATATCAGCAATCAGCCCCAGCATTTT. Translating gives CASSQDISNQPQHF.

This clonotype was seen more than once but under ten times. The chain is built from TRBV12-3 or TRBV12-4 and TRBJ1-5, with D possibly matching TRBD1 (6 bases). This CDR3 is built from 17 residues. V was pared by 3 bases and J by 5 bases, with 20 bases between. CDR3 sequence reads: CASSFNFRGLEDQPQHF. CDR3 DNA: TGTGCCAGCAGTTTTAACTTCCGGGGGCTTGAGGATCAGCCCCAGCATTTT.

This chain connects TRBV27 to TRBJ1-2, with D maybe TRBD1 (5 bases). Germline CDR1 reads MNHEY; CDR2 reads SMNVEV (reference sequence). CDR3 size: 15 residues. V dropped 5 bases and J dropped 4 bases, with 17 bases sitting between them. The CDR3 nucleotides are TGTGCCAGCAGTACTTCCATCCAGGGTCTCTATGGCTACACCTTC. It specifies CASSTSIQGLYGYTF.

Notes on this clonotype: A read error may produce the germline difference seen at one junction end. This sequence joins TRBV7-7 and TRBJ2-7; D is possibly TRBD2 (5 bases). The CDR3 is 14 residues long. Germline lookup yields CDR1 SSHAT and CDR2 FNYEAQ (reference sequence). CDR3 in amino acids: CASSLASGFYEQYF. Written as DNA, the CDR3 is TGTGCTAGCAGCTTAGCGTCGGGGTTCTACGAGCAGTACTTC.

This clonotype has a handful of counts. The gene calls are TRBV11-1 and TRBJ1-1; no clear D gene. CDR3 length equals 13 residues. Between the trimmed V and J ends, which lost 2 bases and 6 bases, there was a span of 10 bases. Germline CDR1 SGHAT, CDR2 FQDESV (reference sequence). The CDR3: CASSLWLGAEAFF. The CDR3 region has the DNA TGTGCCAGCAGCTTATGGTTGGGCGCTGAAGCTTTCTTT.

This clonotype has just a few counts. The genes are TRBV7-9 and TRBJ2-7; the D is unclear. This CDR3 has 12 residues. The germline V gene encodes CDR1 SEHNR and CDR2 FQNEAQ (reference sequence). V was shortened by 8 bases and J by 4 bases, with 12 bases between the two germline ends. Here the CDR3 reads CASSGFEYEQYF. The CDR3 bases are TGTGCCAGCTCCGGGTTCGAGTACGAGCAGTACTTC.

CDR3 nucleotide sequence: TGTGCCACCAGCAGAGACCCAGCGGGAGGGGAAGAGACCCAGTACTTC. Translated, it gives CATSRDPAGGEETQYF. This chain links TRBV15 with TRBJ2-5, with 10 bases identical to TRBD2. From germline, CDR1 is LNHNV and CDR2 YYDKDF (reference sequence). The V and J ends lost 0 bases and 3 bases, in that order; junction bases with no gene match: 4. The CDR3 totals 16 residues.

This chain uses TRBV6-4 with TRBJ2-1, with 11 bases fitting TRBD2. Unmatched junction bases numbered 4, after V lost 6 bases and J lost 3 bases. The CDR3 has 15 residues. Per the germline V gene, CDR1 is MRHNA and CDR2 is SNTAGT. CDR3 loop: CASSPTSGDYNEQFF. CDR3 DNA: TGTGCCAGCAGCCCGACTAGCGGGGACTACAATGAGCAGTTCTTC.

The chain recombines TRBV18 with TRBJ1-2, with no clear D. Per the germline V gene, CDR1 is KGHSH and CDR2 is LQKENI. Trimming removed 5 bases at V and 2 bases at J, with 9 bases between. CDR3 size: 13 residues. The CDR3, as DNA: TGTGCCAGCTCAAAAGCAGAGAACTATGGCTACACCTTC. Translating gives CASSKAENYGYTF.

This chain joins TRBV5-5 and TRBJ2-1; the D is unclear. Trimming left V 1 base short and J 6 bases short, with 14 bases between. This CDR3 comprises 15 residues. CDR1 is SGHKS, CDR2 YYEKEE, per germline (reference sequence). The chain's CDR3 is CASSLSDGLTNEQFF. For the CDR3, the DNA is TGTGCCAGCAGCTTGTCGGACGGGCTAACCAATGAGCAGTTCTTC. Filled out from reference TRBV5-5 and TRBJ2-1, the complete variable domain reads DAGVTQSPTHLIKTRGQQVTLRCSPISGHKSVSWYQQVLGQGPQFIFQYYEKEERGRGNFPDRFSARQFPNYSSELNVNALLLGDSALYLCASSLSDGLTNEQFFGPGTRLTVL.